These 14 T cell receptor beta chains were all obtained from the same sample, sequenced in a study of cytomegalovirus exposure and HLA in healthy donors. PCR used 60 Vbeta primers and 13 Jbeta primers. Libraries were prepared by immunoSEQ multiplex PCR; TCRdb keeps only in-frame clonotypes and omits some of them. The table lists approximately 170,000 clones, around 73% of them singletons. Sequenced material: PBMCs. These TCRs come from a woman aged 18-30 years in good health and CMV-seropositive.

V and J are TRBV4-1 and TRBJ2-1; TRBD2 matches at 9 bases. V lost 5 bases, J lost 2 bases, and 7 bases stayed unmatched. Germline CDR1 is MGHRA and CDR2 is YSYEKL. This CDR3 region has 16 residues. CDR3 in amino acids: CASSSMSGGPYNEQFF. For the CDR3, the DNA is TGCGCCAGCAGCTCTATGAGCGGGGGGCCCTACAATGAGCAGTTCTTC.

This clone was seen only once. The chain combines TRBV7-3 with TRBJ2-2, with D possibly being TRBD2 (7 bases). Trimming took 4 bases from V and 6 from J, leaving 15 bases between them. The length of the CDR3 is 15 residues. Germline loops: CDR1 SGHTA, CDR2 FQGTGA. The CDR3, as DNA: TGTGCCAGCAGCTCCCAAGGGGGGGAGGCCGGGGAGCTGTTTTTT. Translating gives CASSSQGGEAGELFF.

This chain joins TRBV4-1 and TRBJ2-7; D uncertain. This CDR3 has 13 amino acids. Germline CDR1 reads MGHRA; CDR2 reads YSYEKL. The V and J ends lost 1 base and 6 bases respectively, with 10 bases between them. For the CDR3, the DNA is TGCGCCAGCAGCCAAGTTCTAAATCCCGAGCAGTACTTC. Amino acids: CASSQVLNPEQYF.

This clone was observed a few times. The chain joins TRBV5-6 to TRBJ1-2; 8 bases align to TRBD1. Germline-derived CDR1 and CDR2 are SGHDT and YYEEEE. Trimming took 3 bases from V and 6 from J; bases not matched to a gene: 7. CDR3 size: 14 residues. The CDR3 here is CASSYRTGRDGYTF. For the CDR3, the DNA is TGTGCCAGCAGCTACCGGACAGGGAGGGATGGCTACACCTTC.

This clone has more than one count but fewer than ten. The genes are TRBV9 and TRBJ2-3; no firm D call. Trimming pared 4 bases from V and 6 bases from J, leaving 12 bases between. Germline V gene sequence: CDR1 SGDLS, CDR2 YYNGEE. The CDR3 covers 13 residues. This chain's CDR3 is CASSLLVLDTQYF. Written as DNA, the CDR3 is TGTGCCAGCAGCCTCCTAGTTCTCGATACGCAGTATTTT.

The chain joins TRBV13 to TRBJ2-5; a possible D gene is TRBD2 (6 bases). Germline CDR1 reads PRHDT; CDR2 reads FYEKMQ (reference sequence). CDR3 length: 15 amino acids. The ends were cut back, 5 bases at V and 4 bases at J, with 17 bases in the middle. The chain's CDR3 is CASSIWGDFGETQYF. DNA of the CDR3: TGTGCCAGCAGCATCTGGGGGGATTTCGGAGAGACCCAGTACTTC.

In this sample, this clone turned up once. The V and J genes are TRBV5-1 and TRBJ2-7, with 8 bases matching TRBD1. Per germline, CDR1 SGHRS and CDR2 YFSETQ. J was trimmed by 2 bases and V by 2 bases; bases with no gene match: 6. The CDR3 is 15 residues long. The CDR3 DNA reads TGCGCCAGCAGCTTCTCCGGGACAGGACCCTACGAGCAGTACTTC. The encoded protein is CASSFSGTGPYEQYF.

The chain employs TRBV30 and TRBJ2-7; 9 bases are a match to TRBD1. V lost 3 bases and J lost 3; bases outside the gene matches: 3. The CDR3 sequence is 13 residues long. Germline CDR1 and CDR2: GTSNPN and SVGIG (reference sequence). CDR3 sequence reads: CAWSGTGIYEQYF. The CDR3, as DNA: TGTGCCTGGAGCGGGACAGGGATCTACGAGCAGTACTTC. Filled out from reference TRBV30 and TRBJ2-7, the complete variable domain reads SQTIHQWPATLVQPVGSPLSLECTVEGTSNPNLYWYRQAAGRGLQLLFYSVGIGQISSEVPQNLSASRPQDRQFILSSKKLLLSDSGFYLCAWSGTGIYEQYFGPGTRLTVT.

The CDR3 sequence is CASSLFAAYSNQPQHF. In DNA form, the CDR3 reads TGTGCCAGCAGTTTATTCGCGGCCTATAGCAATCAGCCCCAGCATTTT. The chain combines TRBV28 with TRBJ1-5; no firm D call. Trimming removed 1 base at V and 0 bases at J, with 10 bases between. CDR1 and CDR2 from the germline V gene are MDHEN and SYDVKM. This CDR3 has 16 amino acids.

There are a few counts of this clone. This chain uses TRBV10-2 with TRBJ1-1, with TRBD1 identical over 9 bases. The V gene end was trimmed by 6 bases and the J gene end by 7 bases; junction bases not matched to a gene: 6. CDR3 size: 13 residues. Per the germline V gene, CDR1 is WSHSY and CDR2 is SAAADI. The CDR3 is CASRDRGFGEAFF. In DNA, the CDR3 is TGCGCCAGCAGGGACAGGGGATTTGGTGAAGCTTTCTTT.

This sequence joins TRBV19 and TRBJ2-5; TRBD2 matches at 7 bases. The DNA end lines up better with TRBJ2-7; the J call may be wrong. Germline CDR1 is LNHDA and CDR2 is SQIVND (reference sequence). This CDR3 is 15 amino acids long. This CDR3 reads CASSDPGTTRYEQYF. The CDR3 DNA is TGTGCCAGTAGCGACCCCGGGACTACGAGGTACGAGCAGTACTTC.

CDR3 sequence (DNA): TGCGCCAGCAGCCACGCACTAGCGGGGCCAGATACGCAGTATTTT. Translated, it gives CASSHALAGPDTQYF. The genes are TRBV4-3 and TRBJ2-3; 10 nucleotides line up with TRBD2. J gave up 4 bases and V 3 bases, and 4 bases lay outside the gene matches. This CDR3 comprises 15 residues. Germline V gene data show CDR1 as LGHNA and CDR2 as YSLEER.

The chain combines TRBV4-1 with TRBJ1-5; 11 bases map to TRBD1. Germline trimming cut 1 base from V and 2 bases from J; bases unmatched to any gene: 7. The CDR3 is 18 residues long. The germline CDR1 and CDR2 sequences are MGHRA and YSYEKL. CDR3 sequence (DNA): TGCGCCAGCAGCCAAGGGACAGGGGGCGGTTGGGGCAATCAGCCCCAGCATTTT. Translated: CASSQGTGGGWGNQPQHF.

This clone was observed a single time. The chain has TRBV28 and TRBJ2-4, with D uncertain. Germline V CDR1 and CDR2: MDHEN, SYDVKM. The ends were cut back, 2 bases at V and 8 bases at J, with 19 bases in the middle. This CDR3 spans 16 amino acids. The CDR3 spells CASSLVGQLNRYIQYF. The CDR3, as DNA: TGTGCCAGCAGTTTAGTTGGGCAGCTCAACAGATACATTCAGTACTTC.